This TCR beta chain was observed in a study of cytomegalovirus exposure and HLA in healthy donors. PCR involved 60 Vbeta and 13 Jbeta primers. Here immunoSEQ multiplex PCR was the method, and the copy in TCRdb shows in-frame clones only, minus some. The table has about 85,000 clones, over 70% seen once. Findings and limits, study-wide: The authors judged a highly shared variant cluster likely a sequencing artifact.

In nominal health when sampled, donors likely had unrecorded immune exposures nonetheless. In the case of this clone: Its specificity is not known.

This CDR3 contains 17 residues. Germline-derived CDR1 and CDR2 are SGHVS and FQNEAQ. Trimming pared 0 bases from V and 6 bases from J, leaving 20 bases between. The source of this sequence is a woman aged 50 to 65 in good health and CMV-seropositive. Sequencing input: PBMCs. This chain uses TRBV7-8 with TRBJ1-1; D possibly corresponds to TRBD1 (6 bases). The CDR3 DNA sequence: TGTGCCAGCAGCTTAGCGTATGAGGACAGATTAGGGGCTGAAGCTTTCTTT. Translated: CASSLAYEDRLGAEAFF.